The 13 T cell receptor beta chains in this list originate from one sample, sequenced in a study of blood T cell repertoires in COVID-19. The assay was immunoSEQ multiplex PCR, and TCRdb's table has in-frame clones only and misses some. Of about 37,000 clones in the sample, about 91% are singletons; the top ten hold 4.5% to 7%. The sequenced sample consisted of peripheral blood. Receptors were obtained from a woman of 80 years or more with acute or convalescent COVID-19.

The chain combines TRBV6-6 with TRBJ2-7, with a possible D match to TRBD1 (5 bases). The V gene's germline CDR1 is MNHNY and CDR2 SVGAGI (reference sequence). The CDR3 runs 13 residues. V lost 5 bases to trimming and J lost 4 bases, with 12 bases between them. The CDR3 DNA is TGTGCCAGCAGTCGCCCGACAGAATACGAGCAGTACTTC. This translates into CASSRPTEYEQYF.

This clone has just one count. This chain links TRBV27 with TRBJ1-5; D gene unclear. Germline CDR1 is MNHEY and CDR2 is SMNVEV (reference sequence). Trimming took 6 bases from V and 4 from J, leaving 10 bases between them. The CDR3 length is 13 residues. The CDR3 spells CASRASGNQPQHF. CDR3 nucleotides: TGTGCCAGCAGGGCATCGGGAAATCAGCCCCAGCATTTT.

This clone showed up just a few times. The V call is TRBV6-5, the J call TRBJ1-2; 11 positions match TRBD1. V lost 2 bases, J lost 2 bases, and 4 bases stayed unmatched. The CDR3 extends over 16 amino acids. CDR1 and CDR2 from the germline V gene are MNHEY and SVGAGI. This chain's CDR3 is CASSYGGTGGNYGYTF. Here the CDR3 DNA reads TGTGCCAGCAGTTACGGCGGGACAGGGGGAAACTATGGCTACACCTTC.

The chain couples TRBV4-1 to TRBJ2-6, with D perhaps TRBD1 (5 bases). V was cut by 3 bases and J by 4 bases, with 13 bases left in between. Looked up from germline, CDR1 is MGHRA and CDR2 is YSYEKL. The length of the CDR3 is 16 residues. The CDR3 loop reads CASSHTQGLGANVLTF. The CDR3 DNA follows: TGCGCCAGCAGCCATACGCAGGGCCTCGGGGCCAACGTCCTGACTTTC.

DNA for the CDR3: TGTGCCAGCAGCCTAGACAGAACCAATCAGCCCCAGCATTTT. As protein: CASSLDRTNQPQHF. This chain links TRBV7-9 with TRBJ1-5; TRBD1 is a possible D gene (5 bases). The CDR3 consists of 14 residues. Trimming pared 5 bases from V and 3 bases from J, leaving 11 bases between. In germline, CDR1 is SEHNR, CDR2 FQNEAQ (reference sequence). Using reference TRBV7-9 and TRBJ1-5 for the parts outside the CDR3, the full variable domain is DTGVSQNPRHKITKRGQNVTFRCDPISEHNRLYWYRQTLGQGPEFLTYFQNEAQLEKSRLLSDRFSAERPKGSFSTLEIQRTEQGDSAMYLCASSLDRTNQPQHFGDGTRLSIL.

This chain connects TRBV5-1 to TRBJ1-1; no reliable D call. The germline gives CDR1 SGHRS, CDR2 YFSETQ. CDR3 length: 14 residues. Trimming cost V 0 bases and J 0 bases, with 6 bases left between them. The CDR3 region has the DNA TGCGCCAGCAGCTTGGAACCGGTGAACACTGAAGCTTTCTTT. Amino acids: CASSLEPVNTEAFF.

The V call is TRBV6-5, the J call TRBJ2-1, with D perhaps matching TRBD2 (5 bases). CDR1 and CDR2 (germline): MNHEY, SVGAGI. The germline V and J ends were trimmed by 6 bases and 4 bases, with 7 bases remaining between them. The CDR3 sequence is 12 residues long. The CDR3 nucleotides are TGTGCCAGCAGACCGGGGTACAATGAGCAGTTCTTC. This sequence encodes CASRPGYNEQFF.

The chain combines TRBV6-2 or TRBV6-3 with TRBJ2-7, with 7 bases fitting TRBD1. The V segment lost 5 bases and the J segment 7 bases; nucleotides outside the gene matches: 17. The CDR3 totals 16 residues. Germline lookup yields CDR1 MNHEY and CDR2 SVGEGT. The CDR3 is CASSAVMTGKFEEQYF. In DNA, the CDR3 is TGTGCCAGCAGTGCCGTCATGACAGGGAAATTCGAAGAGCAGTACTTC.

The genes are TRBV3-1 (or the pseudogene TRBV3-2) and TRBJ2-1; D unresolved. V shed 3 bases and J shed 0 bases, with 6 bases lying between them. Germline V lookup: CDR1 LGHDT, CDR2 YNNKEL (reference sequence). CDR3 length: 14 residues. The CDR3 nucleotides read TGTGCCAGCAGCCACACAAACTCCTACAATGAGCAGTTCTTC. This codes for CASSHTNSYNEQFF.

This rearrangement joins TRBV5-1 to TRBJ2-5, with 12 bases aligning to TRBD2. Trimming removed 0 bases from V and 3 bases from J; junction bases left unmatched: 3. Germline CDR1 reads SGHRS; CDR2 reads YFSETQ. CDR3 length: 16 amino acids. CDR3 protein: CASSLAASGGEETQYF. The CDR3 DNA reads as TGCGCCAGCAGCTTGGCAGCTAGCGGGGGGGAAGAGACCCAGTACTTC.

This clone showed up just once. The chain is built from TRBV2 and TRBJ1-3; TRBD1 matches 9 bases. Germline loops: CDR1 SNHLY, CDR2 FYNNEI. The V gene end was trimmed by 4 bases and the J gene end by 4 bases; junction bases not matched to a gene: 2. This CDR3 contains 14 residues. The CDR3 is CASSGQGGGNTIYF. CDR3 bases: TGTGCCAGCAGTGGACAGGGGGGCGGAAACACCATATATTTT.

The rearrangement joins TRBV6-2 or TRBV6-3 to TRBJ1-2; D gene unclear. Trimming stripped 0 bases from V and 8 bases from J, with 10 bases between. Germline-derived CDR1 and CDR2 are MNHEY and SVGEGT. CDR3 length equals 13 residues. CDR3 sequence: CASSYSTLGGYTF. The CDR3 DNA reads TGTGCCAGCAGTTACTCGACTCTCGGGGGCTACACCTTC.

The J gene is TRBJ2-2, the V gene TRBV7-6; perhaps TRBD1 as D (6 bases). The CDR3 is 15 amino acids. V was pared by 1 base and J by 4 bases, with 10 bases between. Germline V gene lookup returns CDR1 SGHVS and CDR2 FNYEAQ. The CDR3 protein is CASSLGTDPTGELFF. Here the CDR3 DNA reads TGTGCCAGCAGCTTAGGGACAGACCCCACCGGGGAGCTGTTTTTT.